This TCR beta chain was obtained from a study of T cells in Graves' hyperthyroidism and ophthalmopathy. Study-wide results and limits: From stable hyperthyroidism, ophthalmopathy was set apart by a 13 V-J model.

This clonotype was seen only once. The antigen is not known. Reasons for excluding patients were uncontrolled infection, other autoimmune disease, pregnancy or lactation. Every diagnosis used clinical symptoms, serum thyroxine and TRAb, thyroid ultrasound and orbital computed tomography. The CDR3 covers 14 residues. Trimming at V came to 6 bases and at J to 0 bases, leaving 7 bases not matched to a gene. In germline, CDR1 is SQVTM, CDR2 ANQGSEA. There were TCR beta CDR3 regions amplified from RNA transcripts. TCR CDR3 regions were first amplified by RT-PCR with HTBI primers. TCRdb reanalysed the multiplex PCR reads using MiXCR and keeps one entry per CDR3 protein. The data contain 660,000 or so distinct CDR3 sequences, 45% of them singletons.

This sequence was found in an adult man with Graves' disease, either hyperthyroidism or ophthalmopathy (not recorded which). Sequencing was carried out using peripheral blood or thyroid tissue (not recorded which). V usage is TRBV29-1 and J usage is TRBJ1-1; 7 nucleotides match TRBD1. The CDR3 loop is CSVTQGHLNTEAFF. CDR3 bases: TGCAGCGTCACACAGGGGCACCTGAACACTGAAGCTTTCTTT.